A single sample is the source of the 32 T cell receptor beta chains below, sequenced in a study of blood T cell repertoires in COVID-19. Profiling relied on immunoSEQ multiplex PCR, and the TCRdb table lists in-frame clones only, not all of them. The table lists approximately 270,000 clones, just over 85% of them singletons. Material for sequencing was peripheral blood. All receptors come from a man older than 75 with acute or convalescent COVID-19.

This chain uses TRBV7-6 with TRBJ1-4; 8 nucleotides match TRBD1. This CDR3 has 15 residues. V shed 0 bases, J shed 5 bases, and the junction held 2 bases outside the gene matches. Germline values: CDR1 SGHVS, CDR2 FNYEAQ. The CDR3 region is CASSLARQGNEKLFF. The DNA of the CDR3 is TGTGCCAGCAGCTTAGCGCGACAGGGGAATGAAAAACTGTTTTTT. Supplemented by reference TRBV7-6 and TRBJ1-4, the full variable domain reads GAGVSQSPRYKVTKRGQDVALRCDPISGHVSLYWYRQALGQGPEFLTYFNYEAQQDKSGLPNDRFSAERPEGSISTLTIQRTEQRDSAMYRCASSLARQGNEKLFFGSGTQLSVL.

V is TRBV5-4 and J is TRBJ2-5; 10 nucleotides align to TRBD2. The CDR3 covers 15 residues. Trimming cost V 7 bases and J 5 bases; bases outside gene matches: 11. The germline gives CDR1 SGHNT, CDR2 YYREEE (reference sequence). The CDR3 DNA reads TGTGCCAGCTCGGAGCGGGGGGGCCTGCGGGAGACCCAGTACTTC. It yields the protein CASSERGGLRETQYF.

This clone has only a few counts. The rearrangement uses TRBV18 and TRBJ1-3; tentative D call: TRBD1 (6 bases). Germline assignment: CDR1 KGHSH and CDR2 LQKENI. The CDR3 covers 17 residues. The ends were cut back, 3 bases at V and 1 base at J, with 16 bases in the middle. The CDR3: CASSPLDRTKSGNTIYF. Written as DNA, the CDR3 is TGTGCCAGCTCACCCCTGGACAGAACTAAATCTGGAAACACCATATATTTT.

CDR3: CASSPGLAGKSYEQYF. In DNA form, the CDR3 reads TGTGCCAGTAGTCCGGGACTAGCGGGGAAGTCCTACGAGCAGTACTTC. The gene calls are TRBV19 and TRBJ2-7; 13 bases line up with TRBD2. Germline values: CDR1 LNHDA, CDR2 SQIVND (reference sequence). The J segment lost 1 base and the V segment lost 5 bases, leaving 5 bases of the junction unmatched. The CDR3 spans 16 residues.

The genes are TRBV10-3 and TRBJ1-3; tentatively, D is TRBD1 (5 bases). Per the germline V gene, CDR1 is ENHRY and CDR2 is SYGVKD. V was clipped by 7 bases and J by 4 bases, with 17 bases between them. CDR3 length: 15 amino acids. This CDR3 reads CAITGQLGGGNTIYF. The CDR3 DNA reads TGTGCCATCACGGGCCAGCTGGGGGGAGGAAACACCATATATTTT.

The rearrangement joins TRBV5-1 to TRBJ2-2; tentative D call: TRBD1 (6 bases). CDR3 size: 16 residues. Germline assignment: CDR1 SGHRS and CDR2 YFSETQ. V was shortened by 4 bases and J by 0 bases, with 13 bases between the two germline ends. The CDR3 spells CASSPRTASNTGELFF. As DNA, the CDR3 is TGCGCCAGCAGCCCTAGGACAGCCTCGAACACCGGGGAGCTGTTTTTT.

The chain is built from TRBV11-3 and TRBJ2-7; D ambiguous. This CDR3 has 14 residues. Germline CDR1 and CDR2: SGHNT and YENEEA. Trimming removed 0 bases from V and 5 bases from J, with 11 bases in between. The CDR3 DNA reads TGTGCCAGCAGCTTAGATTCAACATTTAACGAGCAGTACTTC. Its protein product is CASSLDSTFNEQYF.

The chain joins TRBV5-4 to TRBJ2-7, with 12 nucleotides matching TRBD1. Looked up from germline, CDR1 is SGHNT and CDR2 is YYREEE (reference sequence). This CDR3 is 16 amino acids long. The J segment lost 2 bases and the V segment lost 4 bases, leaving 7 bases of the junction unmatched. The CDR3 here is CASSASGTGGTYEQYF. The CDR3 DNA reads as TGTGCCAGCAGCGCAAGCGGGACAGGGGGCACCTACGAGCAGTACTTC.

The V and J genes are TRBV14 and TRBJ1-4, with 7 bases that match TRBD1. In germline, CDR1 is SGHDN, CDR2 FVKESK. The length of the CDR3 is 18 residues. J lost 2 bases, V lost 1 base, and 10 bases had no gene match. Here the CDR3 DNA reads TGTGCCAGCAGCCAAGTAGGAGACAGGGTAAGGACTAATGAAAAACTGTTTTTT. This gives the protein CASSQVGDRVRTNEKLFF.

The J gene is TRBJ1-4, the V gene TRBV12-5; D not certain. CDR1 is LGHNT and CDR2 is FRNRAP in the germline V gene. The CDR3 runs 14 residues. V gave up 6 bases and J gave up 5 bases, with 13 bases separating them. The CDR3: CASGLEAGNEKLFF. The CDR3 DNA reads TGTGCTAGTGGACTCGAGGCCGGGAATGAAAAACTGTTTTTT. Combining the CDR3 with reference TRBV12-5 and TRBJ1-4 gives the whole variable domain DARVTQTPRHKVTEMGQEVTMRCQPILGHNTVFWYRQTMMQGLELLAYFRNRAPLDDSGMPKDRFSAEMPDATLATLKIQPSEPRDSAVYFCASGLEAGNEKLFFGSGTQLSVL.

The J gene is TRBJ2-5, the V gene TRBV2; 8 bases align to TRBD2. V was clipped by 6 bases and J by 5 bases; unmatched bases: 2. The CDR3 consists of 12 residues. Germline-derived CDR1 and CDR2 are SNHLY and FYNNEI. The CDR3 reads CASSGGAETQYF. The DNA for the CDR3 is TGTGCCAGCAGCGGGGGGGCGGAGACCCAGTACTTC.

CDR3: CASSLREGAGAFF. In DNA, the CDR3 is TGTGCCAGCAGTTTAAGAGAGGGGGCAGGAGCTTTCTTT. This sequence joins TRBV12-3 or TRBV12-4 and TRBJ1-1; the match to TRBD1 covers 7 bases. The CDR3 spans 13 residues. The V gene end was trimmed by 2 bases and the J gene end by 10 bases; junction bases not matched to a gene: 7.

As regards this clone: Other DNA sequences in this specimen translate into the identical CDR3. The chain links TRBV10-3 to TRBJ1-1; 8 positions agree with TRBD1. Germline V lookup: CDR1 ENHRY, CDR2 SYGVKD. This CDR3 spans 13 amino acids. The V segment lost 6 bases and the J segment 1 base; nucleotides outside the gene matches: 1. The CDR3 spells CAIRGTGNTEAFF. DNA for the CDR3: TGTGCCATCAGGGGGACAGGGAACACTGAAGCTTTCTTT.

The chain links TRBV27 to TRBJ2-2; D unclear. Germline assignment: CDR1 MNHEY and CDR2 SMNVEV (reference sequence). The CDR3 has 14 amino acids. Trimming cost V 5 bases and J 1 base, with 8 bases left between them. Here the CDR3 reads CASSRYLNTGELFF. The CDR3 DNA reads TGTGCCAGCAGTCGCTACTTGAACACCGGGGAGCTGTTTTTT.

This chain joins TRBV19 and TRBJ2-1, with D perhaps TRBD1 (7 bases). The germline V gene encodes CDR1 LNHDA and CDR2 SQIVND (reference sequence). Trimming took 5 bases from V and 0 from J, leaving 14 bases between them. The CDR3 consists of 16 residues. Written as DNA, the CDR3 is TGTGCCAGTAGTCGGGCAGGGGGGAGCTCCTACAATGAGCAGTTCTTC. Translating gives CASSRAGGSSYNEQFF.

This clone has a single count. This sequence joins TRBV4-1 and TRBJ1-6, with unresolved D. Germline V lookup: CDR1 MGHRA, CDR2 YSYEKL. The CDR3 totals 14 residues. Trimming took 5 bases from V and 14 from J, leaving 19 bases between them. CDR3 loop: CASSFLGETRTLHF. In DNA, the CDR3 is TGCGCCAGCAGCTTCCTGGGAGAGACCCGAACCCTCCACTTT.

The sample holds one count of this clone. This sequence joins TRBV5-1 and TRBJ2-5; TRBD2 is a possible D gene (6 bases). V shed 4 bases and J shed 5 bases, with 15 bases lying between them. Germline V lookup: CDR1 SGHRS, CDR2 YFSETQ. CDR3 size: 14 residues. CDR3 region: CASSPAGRRETQYF. The DNA of the CDR3 is TGCGCCAGCAGCCCGGCGGGGAGAAGGGAGACCCAGTACTTC.

The gene calls are TRBV6-2 or TRBV6-3 and TRBJ2-1, with TRBD2 matching over 8 bases. Unmatched junction bases numbered 15, after V lost 6 bases and J lost 5 bases. The CDR3 totals 17 residues. Germline values: CDR1 MNHEY, CDR2 SVGEGT. CDR3 sequence reads: CASSLLFIAGTNNEQFF. For the CDR3, the DNA is TGTGCCAGCAGCCTACTCTTTATAGCGGGGACGAACAATGAGCAGTTCTTC.

The V call is TRBV13, the J call TRBJ2-1; 7 bases are a match to TRBD2. CDR1 PRHDT and CDR2 FYEKMQ come from the germline V gene (reference sequence). Trimming took 5 bases from V and 0 from J; bases not matched to a gene: 13. CDR3 length: 18 amino acids. CDR3: CASSQSGAVADSYNEQFF. The CDR3 DNA follows: TGTGCCAGCAGCCAGAGCGGGGCTGTGGCTGACTCCTACAATGAGCAGTTCTTC.

This rearrangement joins TRBV7-2 to TRBJ2-1; 16 bases match TRBD2. This CDR3 contains 15 residues. V dropped 4 bases and J dropped 7; count of bases not matched to a gene: 1. Germline CDR1 SGHTA, CDR2 FQGNSA. In DNA form, the CDR3 reads TGTGCCAGCAGCTCGGGACTAGCGGGAGGGAATGAGCAGTTCTTC. Protein product: CASSSGLAGGNEQFF.

The J gene is TRBJ1-6, the V gene TRBV19; D gene unclear. V dropped 6 bases and J dropped 0 bases, with 21 bases sitting between them. This CDR3 is 19 amino acids long. The V gene's germline CDR1 is LNHDA and CDR2 SQIVND (reference sequence). This chain's CDR3 is CASSREQFRPTSYNSPLHF. CDR3 DNA sequence: TGTGCCAGTAGCCGGGAGCAGTTTCGTCCAACCTCCTATAATTCACCCCTCCACTTT.

The V call is TRBV4-1, the J call TRBJ1-5; 7 nucleotides match TRBD1. In germline, CDR1 is MGHRA, CDR2 YSYEKL. V trimming: 1 base; J trimming: 4 bases; junction bases outside the gene matches: 7. This CDR3 comprises 16 residues. CDR3 loop: CASSQGTDRVNQPQHF. The DNA for the CDR3 is TGCGCCAGCAGCCAAGGGACAGACAGGGTGAATCAGCCCCAGCATTTT.

This chain connects TRBV11-2 to TRBJ2-5; 8 positions agree with TRBD1. The CDR3 is made up of 14 amino acids. The germline gives CDR1 SGHAT, CDR2 FQNNGV. The junction had 6 bases not matched to a gene; V was cut back by 5 bases and J by 4 bases. CDR3 loop: CASSPRTGRETQYF. The CDR3 DNA reads as TGTGCCAGCAGCCCGAGGACAGGGCGAGAGACCCAGTACTTC.

The CDR3 DNA follows: TGTGCCAGCTCTCTAACACCACCGGGATCGGTCGAGACCCAGTACTTC. Its translation is CASSLTPPGSVETQYF. This rearrangement joins TRBV18 to TRBJ2-5; tentative D call: TRBD2 (5 bases). The CDR3 extends over 16 amino acids. Germline CDR1 reads KGHSH; CDR2 reads LQKENI. V was clipped by 6 bases and J by 5 bases, with 22 bases between them. Full variable domain (outside the CDR3, taken from reference TRBV18 and TRBJ2-5): NAGVMQNPRHLVRRRGQEARLRCSPMKGHSHVYWYRQLPEEGLKFMVYLQKENIIDESGMPKERFSAEFPKEGPSILRIQQVVRGDSAAYFCASSLTPPGSVETQYFGPGTRLLVL.

This chain joins TRBV24-1 and TRBJ2-7; D might be TRBD2 (5 bases). Germline assignment: CDR1 KGHDR and CDR2 SFDVKD. V lost 3 bases and J lost 1, with 6 bases in between. CDR3 length equals 13 residues. The CDR3 region has the DNA TGTGCCACCAGTGATCGCGGGTCCTACGAGCAGTACTTC. Translated, it gives CATSDRGSYEQYF.

The gene calls are TRBV7-9 and TRBJ1-1, with 10 bases lining up with TRBD1. J gave up 7 bases and V 8 bases, and 10 bases lay outside the gene matches. This CDR3 spans 14 amino acids. Germline V gene sequence: CDR1 SEHNR, CDR2 FQNEAQ (reference sequence). The CDR3: CASLGQGRGGEAFF. The CDR3 region has the DNA TGTGCCAGCCTGGGACAGGGGCGAGGGGGTGAAGCTTTCTTT. Combining the CDR3 with reference TRBV7-9 and TRBJ1-1 gives the whole variable domain DTGVSQNPRHKITKRGQNVTFRCDPISEHNRLYWYRQTLGQGPEFLTYFQNEAQLEKSRLLSDRFSAERPKGSFSTLEIQRTEQGDSAMYLCASLGQGRGGEAFFGQGTRLTVV.

The chain recombines TRBV7-3 with TRBJ2-2, with TRBD1 identical over 10 bases. Losses at the gene ends were 5 bases for V and 6 bases for J; bases not matched to a gene: 6. CDR3 length equals 15 residues. Germline CDR1 reads SGHTA; CDR2 reads FQGTGA. In nucleotides, the CDR3 is TGTGCCAGCAGCCCCCGGACAGGGGGTGCCGGGGAGCTGTTTTTT. It codes for CASSPRTGGAGELFF.

V usage is TRBV29-1 and J usage is TRBJ2-1; tentatively, D is TRBD1 (6 bases). The CDR3 consists of 12 residues. Trimming cost V 4 bases and J 6 bases, with 10 bases left between them. Germline-derived CDR1 and CDR2 are SQVTM and ANQGSEA. Here the CDR3 DNA reads TGCAGCGTTGCTATGACAGGCAATGAGCAGTTCTTC. Its translation: CSVAMTGNEQFF.

This clone occurred a few times. V gene TRBV5-6 combines with J gene TRBJ2-1; 8 bases are shared with TRBD2. CDR1 and CDR2 (germline): SGHDT, YYEEEE. J lost 8 bases, V lost 3 bases, and 13 bases had no gene match. This CDR3 comprises 16 residues. CDR3 DNA: TGTGCCAGCAGCTCCTATACTAGCGGAGCTAGAGATGAGCAGTTCTTC. Protein: CASSSYTSGARDEQFF. The full variable domain, rest sourced from reference TRBV5-6 and TRBJ2-1, is DAGVTQSPTHLIKTRGQQVTLRCSPKSGHDTVSWYQQALGQGPQFIFQYYEEEERQRGNFPDRFSGHQFPNYSSELNVNALLLGDSALYLCASSSYTSGARDEQFFGPGTRLTVL.

V and J are TRBV25-1 and TRBJ1-2; 7 bases align to TRBD1. Germline V gene sequence: CDR1 MGHDK, CDR2 SYGVNS. After removal of 6 bases from V and 5 bases from J, the junction contained 3 bases not matched to a gene. The CDR3 runs to 12 residues. The CDR3 protein is CASSPTGYGYTF. Here the CDR3 DNA reads TGTGCCAGCAGCCCGACAGGGTATGGCTACACCTTC.

V usage is TRBV28 and J usage is TRBJ2-7; 8 positions agree with TRBD1. Germline V gene sequence: CDR1 MDHEN, CDR2 SYDVKM. The CDR3 totals 16 residues. V shed 6 bases, J shed 0 bases, and the junction held 10 bases outside the gene matches. The CDR3 region is CASRTGGQADSYEQYF. In DNA form, the CDR3 reads TGTGCCAGCAGAACTGGGGGACAGGCTGACTCCTACGAGCAGTACTTC.

The rearrangement uses TRBV6-6 and TRBJ2-7, with TRBD2 as a possible D gene (5 bases). Trimming took 5 bases from V and 9 from J, leaving 20 bases between them. Germline values: CDR1 MNHNY, CDR2 SVGAGI (reference sequence). The CDR3 is 14 residues long. The CDR3 nucleotides are TGTGCCAGCAGTCCCGGGAACTCCTACGATGGGCAGTACTTC. It encodes CASSPGNSYDGQYF.